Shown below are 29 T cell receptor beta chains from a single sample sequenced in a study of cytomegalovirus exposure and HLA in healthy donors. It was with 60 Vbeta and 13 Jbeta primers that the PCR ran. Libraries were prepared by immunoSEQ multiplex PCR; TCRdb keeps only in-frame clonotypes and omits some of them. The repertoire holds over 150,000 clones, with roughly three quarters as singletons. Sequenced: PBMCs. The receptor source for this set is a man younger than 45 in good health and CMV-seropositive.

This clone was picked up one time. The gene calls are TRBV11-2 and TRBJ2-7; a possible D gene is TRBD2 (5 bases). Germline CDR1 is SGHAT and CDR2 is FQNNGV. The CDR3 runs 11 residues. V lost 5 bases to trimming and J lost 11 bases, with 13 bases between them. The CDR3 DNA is TGTGCCAGCAGCCCCTACGAGGGAGAGTACTTC. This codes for CASSPYEGEYF.

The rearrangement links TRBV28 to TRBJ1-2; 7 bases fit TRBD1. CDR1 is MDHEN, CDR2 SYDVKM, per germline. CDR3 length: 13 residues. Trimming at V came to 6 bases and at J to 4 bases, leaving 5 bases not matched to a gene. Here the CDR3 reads CASRADRVYGYTF. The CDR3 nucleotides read TGTGCCAGCAGGGCTGACAGGGTCTATGGCTACACCTTC.

In nucleotides, the CDR3 is TGTGCCATGTCAAGCGGGAGCCAAACAACAGATACGCAGTATTTT. Translation: CAMSSGSQTTDTQYF. This chain uses TRBV7-2 with TRBJ2-3; 8 bases are a match to TRBD2. V gave up 10 bases and J gave up 3 bases; unmatched junction bases: 12. The germline V gene has CDR1 SGHTA and CDR2 FQGNSA. The CDR3 spans 15 residues.

The CDR3 spells CASSVAPLAVKETQYF. The CDR3 nucleotides read TGTGCCAGCAGCGTAGCCCCTCTAGCGGTGAAAGAGACCCAGTACTTC. This chain joins TRBV9 and TRBJ2-5; 7 bases are a match to TRBD2. V dropped 0 bases and J dropped 3; count of bases not matched to a gene: 8. Germline lookup yields CDR1 SGDLS and CDR2 YYNGEE. The CDR3 is made up of 16 amino acids.

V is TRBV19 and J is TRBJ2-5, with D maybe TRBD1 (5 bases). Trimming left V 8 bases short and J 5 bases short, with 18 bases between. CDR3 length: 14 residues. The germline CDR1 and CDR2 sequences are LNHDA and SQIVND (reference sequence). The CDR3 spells CASRPVGAGETQYF. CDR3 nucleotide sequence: TGTGCCAGTCGGCCGGTTGGGGCTGGGGAGACCCAGTACTTC.

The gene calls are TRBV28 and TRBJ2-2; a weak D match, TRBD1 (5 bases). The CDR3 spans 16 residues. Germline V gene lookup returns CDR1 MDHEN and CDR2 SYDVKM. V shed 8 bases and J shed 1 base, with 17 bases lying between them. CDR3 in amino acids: CASGHSETRNTGELFF. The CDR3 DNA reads TGTGCCAGCGGACATTCTGAGACTCGGAACACCGGGGAGCTGTTTTTT.

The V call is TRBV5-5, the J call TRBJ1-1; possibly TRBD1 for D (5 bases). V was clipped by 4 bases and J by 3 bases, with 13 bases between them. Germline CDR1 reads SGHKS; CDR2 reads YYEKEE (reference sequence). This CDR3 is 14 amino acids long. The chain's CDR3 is CASSAGGRDTEAFF. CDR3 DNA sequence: TGTGCCAGCAGCGCCGGGGGGAGAGACACTGAAGCTTTCTTT.

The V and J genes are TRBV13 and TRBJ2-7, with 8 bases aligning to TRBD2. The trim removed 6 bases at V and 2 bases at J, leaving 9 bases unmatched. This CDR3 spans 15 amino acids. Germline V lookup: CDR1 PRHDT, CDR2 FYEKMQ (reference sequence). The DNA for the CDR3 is TGTGCCAGCAGTCACGACGGGGGGGGTGCCTACGAGCAGTACTTC. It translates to CASSHDGGGAYEQYF.

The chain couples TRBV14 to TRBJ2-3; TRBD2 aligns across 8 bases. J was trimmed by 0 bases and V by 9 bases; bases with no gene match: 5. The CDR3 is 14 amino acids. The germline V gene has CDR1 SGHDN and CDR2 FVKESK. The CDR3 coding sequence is TGTGCCAGTCGGGGGGGCATTAGCACAGATACGCAGTATTTT. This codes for CASRGGISTDTQYF.

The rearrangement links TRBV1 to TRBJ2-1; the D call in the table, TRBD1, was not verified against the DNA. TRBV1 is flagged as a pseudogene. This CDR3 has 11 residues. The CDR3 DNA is TGCACCAGCAGCCAGTGGGCCACCACGCTCTTC. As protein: CTSSQWATTLF.

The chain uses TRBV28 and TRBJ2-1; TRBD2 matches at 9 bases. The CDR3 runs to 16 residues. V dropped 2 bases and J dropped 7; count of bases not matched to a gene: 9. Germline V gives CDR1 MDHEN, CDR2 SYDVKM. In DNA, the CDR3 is TGTGCCAGCAGTTTAAGGGGTAGCGGGAGCCGGAATGAGCAGTTCTTC. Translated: CASSLRGSGSRNEQFF.

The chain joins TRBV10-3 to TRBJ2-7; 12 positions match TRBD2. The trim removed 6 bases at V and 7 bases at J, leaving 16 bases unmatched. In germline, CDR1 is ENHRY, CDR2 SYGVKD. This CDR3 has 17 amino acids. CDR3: CAIRLQPSGRAQGEQYF. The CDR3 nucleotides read TGTGCCATCAGACTTCAACCTAGCGGGAGGGCCCAAGGAGAGCAGTACTTC.

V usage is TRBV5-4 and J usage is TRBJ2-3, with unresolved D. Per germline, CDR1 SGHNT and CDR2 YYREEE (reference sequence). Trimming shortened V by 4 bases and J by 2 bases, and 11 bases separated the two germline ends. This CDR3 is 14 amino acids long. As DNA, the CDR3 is TGTGCCAGCAGCAATCGCGGCTTCACAGATACGCAGTATTTT. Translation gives CASSNRGFTDTQYF.

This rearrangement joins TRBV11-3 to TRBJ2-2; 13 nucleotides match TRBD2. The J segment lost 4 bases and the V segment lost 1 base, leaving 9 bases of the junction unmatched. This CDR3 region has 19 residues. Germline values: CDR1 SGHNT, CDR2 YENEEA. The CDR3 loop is CASSLGNGLAGEGTGELFF. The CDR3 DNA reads TGTGCCAGCAGCTTAGGGAACGGACTAGCGGGAGAGGGCACCGGGGAGCTGTTTTTT.

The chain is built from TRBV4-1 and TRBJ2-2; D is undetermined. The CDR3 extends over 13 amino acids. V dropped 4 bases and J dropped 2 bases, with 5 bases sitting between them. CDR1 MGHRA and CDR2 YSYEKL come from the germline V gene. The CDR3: CASSLVNTGELFF. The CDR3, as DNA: TGCGCCAGCAGCCTCGTAAACACCGGGGAGCTGTTTTTT.

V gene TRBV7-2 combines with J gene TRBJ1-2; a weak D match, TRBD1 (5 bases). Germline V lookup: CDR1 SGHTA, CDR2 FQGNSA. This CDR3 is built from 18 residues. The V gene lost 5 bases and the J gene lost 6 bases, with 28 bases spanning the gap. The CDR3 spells CASSAQPGLLSTGDGYTF. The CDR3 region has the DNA TGTGCCAGCAGCGCACAGCCGGGACTGCTCTCTACTGGGGATGGCTACACCTTC.

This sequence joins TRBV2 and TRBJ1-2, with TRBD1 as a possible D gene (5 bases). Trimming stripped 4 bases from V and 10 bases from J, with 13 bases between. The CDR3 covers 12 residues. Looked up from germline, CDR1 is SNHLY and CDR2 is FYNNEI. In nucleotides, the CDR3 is TGTGCCAGCAGTGTGGAAAAAGGGGACTACACCTTC. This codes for CASSVEKGDYTF. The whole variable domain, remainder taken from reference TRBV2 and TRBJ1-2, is EPEVTQTPSHQVTQMGQEVILRCVPISNHLYFYWYRQILGQKVEFLVSFYNNEISEKSEIFDDQFSVERPDGSNFTLKIRSTKLEDSAMYFCASSVEKGDYTFGSGTRLTVV.

The CDR3 DNA is TGTGCCTGGAGCAGACAGGACTACACCTTC. This encodes CAWSRQDYTF. The chain uses TRBV30 and TRBJ1-2; TRBD1 is a possible D gene (6 bases). Per the germline V gene, CDR1 is GTSNPN and CDR2 is SVGIG (reference sequence). V lost 3 bases and J 10 bases, leaving 9 bases between the germline ends. The CDR3 runs to 10 residues. The full variable domain, with the rest looked up from reference TRBV30 and TRBJ1-2, is SQTIHQWPATLVQPVGSPLSLECTVEGTSNPNLYWYRQAAGRGLQLLFYSVGIGQISSEVPQNLSASRPQDRQFILSSKKLLLSDSGFYLCAWSRQDYTFGSGTRLTVV.

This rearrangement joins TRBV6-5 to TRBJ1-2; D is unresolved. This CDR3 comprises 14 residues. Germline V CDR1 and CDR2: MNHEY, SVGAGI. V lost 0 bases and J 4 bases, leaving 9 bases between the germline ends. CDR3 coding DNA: TGTGCCAGCAGTTACTCTGGCCAGGCCTATGGCTACACCTTC. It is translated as CASSYSGQAYGYTF.

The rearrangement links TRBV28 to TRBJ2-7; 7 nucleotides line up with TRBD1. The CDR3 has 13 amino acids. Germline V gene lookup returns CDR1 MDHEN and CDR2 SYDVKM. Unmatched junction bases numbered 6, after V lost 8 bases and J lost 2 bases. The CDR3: CASLGGTTYEQYF. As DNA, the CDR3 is TGTGCCAGCCTAGGGGGCACCACCTACGAGCAGTACTTC.

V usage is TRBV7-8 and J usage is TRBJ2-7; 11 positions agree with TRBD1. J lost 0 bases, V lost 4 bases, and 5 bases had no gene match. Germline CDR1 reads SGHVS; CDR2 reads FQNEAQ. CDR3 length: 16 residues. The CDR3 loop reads CASSWTGGRGSYEQYF. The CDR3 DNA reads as TGTGCCAGCAGCTGGACAGGGGGCAGGGGCTCCTACGAGCAGTACTTC.

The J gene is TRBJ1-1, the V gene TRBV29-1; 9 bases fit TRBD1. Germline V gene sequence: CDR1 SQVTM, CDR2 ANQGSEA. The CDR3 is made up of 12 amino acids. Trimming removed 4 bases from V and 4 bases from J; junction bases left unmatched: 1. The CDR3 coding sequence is TGCAGCGTTGGGGACAGGGTCACTGAAGCTTTCTTT. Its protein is CSVGDRVTEAFF.

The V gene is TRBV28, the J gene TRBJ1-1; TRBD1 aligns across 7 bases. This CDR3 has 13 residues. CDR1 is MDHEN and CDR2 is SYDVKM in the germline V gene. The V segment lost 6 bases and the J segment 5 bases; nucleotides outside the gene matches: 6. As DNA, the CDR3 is TGTGCCAGCAGACGACAGGGTCTTACTGAAGCTTTCTTT. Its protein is CASRRQGLTEAFF.

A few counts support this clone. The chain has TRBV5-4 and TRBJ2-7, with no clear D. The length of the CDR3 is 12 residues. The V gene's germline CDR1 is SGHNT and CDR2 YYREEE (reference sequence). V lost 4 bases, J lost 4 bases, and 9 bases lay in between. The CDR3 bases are TGTGCCAGCAGCCGCCAGAATTACGAGCAGTACTTC. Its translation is CASSRQNYEQYF.

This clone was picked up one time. The DNA for the CDR3 is TGTGCCAGTAGTATGGGCCGGACTAGCGGGAGAGAGACCCAGTACTTC. Encoded protein: CASSMGRTSGRETQYF. The V and J genes are TRBV19 and TRBJ2-5; 13 bases map to TRBD2. The V segment lost 3 bases and the J segment 4 bases; nucleotides outside the gene matches: 5. CDR1 is LNHDA and CDR2 is SQIVND in the germline V gene (reference sequence). The CDR3 length is 16 residues.

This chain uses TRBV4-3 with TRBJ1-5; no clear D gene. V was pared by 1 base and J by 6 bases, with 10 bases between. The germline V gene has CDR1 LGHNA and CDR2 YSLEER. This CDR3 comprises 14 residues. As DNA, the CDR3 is TGCGCCAGCAGCCAAGGGAGGGTGGGTCAGCCCCAGCATTTT. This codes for CASSQGRVGQPQHF.

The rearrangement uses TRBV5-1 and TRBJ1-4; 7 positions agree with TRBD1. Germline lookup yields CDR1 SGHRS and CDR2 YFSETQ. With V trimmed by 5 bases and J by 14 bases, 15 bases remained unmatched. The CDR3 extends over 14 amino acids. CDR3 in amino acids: CASSSGTEGERLFF. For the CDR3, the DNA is TGCGCCAGCAGTTCCGGGACAGAGGGGGAGAGGCTGTTTTTT.

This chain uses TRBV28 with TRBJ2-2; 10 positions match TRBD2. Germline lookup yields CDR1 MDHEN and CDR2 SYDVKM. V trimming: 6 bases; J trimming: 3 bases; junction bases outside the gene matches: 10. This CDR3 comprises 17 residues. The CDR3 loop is CASSSGGLAEDTGELFF. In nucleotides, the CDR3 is TGTGCCAGCAGCAGCGGAGGACTAGCGGAAGACACCGGGGAGCTGTTTTTT. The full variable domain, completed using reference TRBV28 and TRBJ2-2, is DVKVTQSSRYLVKRTGEKVFLECVQDMDHENMFWYRQDPGLGLRLIYFSYDVKMKEKGDIPEGYSVSREKKERFSLILESASTNQTSMYLCASSSGGLAEDTGELFFGEGSRLTVL.

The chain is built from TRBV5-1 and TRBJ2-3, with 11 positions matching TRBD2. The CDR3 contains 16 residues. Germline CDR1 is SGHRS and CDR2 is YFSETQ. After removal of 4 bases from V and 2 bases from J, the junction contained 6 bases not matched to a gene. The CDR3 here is CASSIPSGRSTDTQYF. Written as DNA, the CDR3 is TGCGCCAGCAGCATTCCTAGCGGGAGGTCCACAGATACGCAGTATTTT.